Below are 13 T cell receptor beta chains sequenced from a single sample in a study of cytomegalovirus exposure and HLA in healthy donors. Amplification used 60 Vbeta primers and 13 Jbeta primers. TCRdb keeps only in-frame clones here, not all; method: immunoSEQ multiplex PCR. The sample shows some 270,000 clones, around 90% of them seen only once. The material sequenced was PBMCs. All receptors come from a girl aged 2 to 9 in good health and CMV-seronegative.

This chain connects TRBV30 to TRBJ1-1, with D hard to call. The CDR3 has 12 amino acids. The germline V gene encodes CDR1 GTSNPN and CDR2 SVGIG (reference sequence). V shed 3 bases and J shed 1 base, with 6 bases lying between them. The CDR3 is CAWRRGNTEAFF. The CDR3 region has the DNA TGTGCCTGGAGGAGAGGGAACACTGAAGCTTTCTTT. Full variable domain (outside the CDR3, taken from reference TRBV30 and TRBJ1-1): SQTIHQWPATLVQPVGSPLSLECTVEGTSNPNLYWYRQAAGRGLQLLFYSVGIGQISSEVPQNLSASRPQDRQFILSSKKLLLSDSGFYLCAWRRGNTEAFFGQGTRLTVV.

The rearrangement uses TRBV5-6 and TRBJ2-7; D unclear. CDR3 length: 12 residues. Per germline, CDR1 SGHDT and CDR2 YYEEEE. The V gene lost 0 bases and the J gene lost 4 bases, with 5 bases spanning the gap. The CDR3 loop reads CASSLADYEQYF. In DNA, the CDR3 is TGTGCCAGCAGCTTGGCAGATTACGAGCAGTACTTC.

The rearrangement links TRBV10-3 to TRBJ2-3; D might be TRBD2 (6 bases). From germline, CDR1 is ENHRY and CDR2 SYGVKD. CDR3 length equals 13 residues. The V gene lost 6 bases and the J gene lost 5 bases, with 12 bases spanning the gap. The CDR3 spells CAISGGAGDTQYF. The CDR3 coding sequence is TGTGCCATCAGCGGCGGGGCGGGAGATACGCAGTATTTT.

The chain has TRBV14 and TRBJ2-5; D possibly corresponds to TRBD2 (6 bases). With 1 base removed from V and 5 bases from J, the gap between germline ends came to 14 bases. Germline loops: CDR1 SGHDN, CDR2 FVKESK. CDR3 length equals 15 residues. CDR3: CASSQVYGRGETQYF. The DNA for the CDR3 is TGTGCCAGCAGCCAAGTTTACGGGAGAGGGGAGACCCAGTACTTC.

The chain links TRBV2 to TRBJ2-7, with D maybe TRBD1 (5 bases). The CDR3 is 14 amino acids. From germline, CDR1 is SNHLY and CDR2 FYNNEI. Trimming took 1 base from V and 2 from J, leaving 9 bases between them. The CDR3: CASSEVGVPYEQYF. CDR3 sequence (DNA): TGTGCCAGCAGTGAAGTAGGGGTTCCCTACGAGCAGTACTTC.

As regards this clone: Other DNA sequences in this sample translate to the same CDR3. J is TRBJ1-1 and V is TRBV30; a possible D gene is TRBD1 (5 bases). V was clipped by 5 bases and J by 14 bases, with 15 bases between them. Germline lookup yields CDR1 GTSNPN and CDR2 SVGIG (reference sequence). This CDR3 is built from 10 residues. CDR3 nucleotides: TGTGCCTGGCTGCAGGGCCGGGCCTTCTTT. Translated, it gives CAWLQGRAFF.

The chain has TRBV5-1 and TRBJ2-3; TRBD2 matches 8 bases. The CDR3 length is 17 residues. J lost 0 bases, V lost 3 bases, and 9 bases had no gene match. Germline CDR1 and CDR2: SGHRS and YFSETQ. The CDR3 sequence: CASSWTGGGRSTDTQYF. CDR3 DNA: TGCGCCAGCAGCTGGACCGGGGGGGGTCGAAGCACAGATACGCAGTATTTT.

This clone was counted a single time. One junction end disagrees with the germline gene, perhaps due to a read error. The gene calls are TRBV7-6 and TRBJ2-5, with 9 nucleotides matching TRBD1. The CDR3 spans 16 residues. Germline values: CDR1 SGHVS, CDR2 FNYEAQ. In DNA form, the CDR3 reads TGTGCCAGCAACTTAGCAGTGGACAGGGGTCAGGAGACCCAGTACTTC. Translated, it gives CASNLAVDRGQETQYF.

The chain employs TRBV6-1 and TRBJ2-5, with 13 bases matching TRBD2. This CDR3 is built from 14 residues. Per germline, CDR1 MNHNS and CDR2 SASEGT. J was trimmed by 7 bases and V by 7 bases; bases with no gene match: 6. CDR3 residues: CASTGLAGVGTQYF. CDR3 DNA: TGTGCCAGCACAGGACTAGCGGGGGTGGGGACCCAGTACTTC.

The V gene is TRBV27, the J gene TRBJ1-2, with D maybe TRBD1 (6 bases). The V and J ends lost 10 bases and 3 bases respectively, with 9 bases between them. The V gene's germline CDR1 is MNHEY and CDR2 SMNVEV (reference sequence). The CDR3 is made up of 11 amino acids. This CDR3 reads CAIQGYYGYTF. The CDR3 DNA reads TGTGCCATACAGGGTTACTATGGCTACACCTTC.

V gene TRBV6-5 combines with J gene TRBJ2-7; no clear D gene. This CDR3 spans 13 amino acids. Germline CDR1 is MNHEY and CDR2 is SVGAGI. V lost 6 bases to trimming and J lost 10 bases, with 19 bases between them. As DNA, the CDR3 is TGTGCCAGCAGACCCCGCCTATTAGAAGCCCAGTACTTC. It yields the protein CASRPRLLEAQYF.

V and J are TRBV19 and TRBJ2-7; unclear D gene. V was pared by 4 bases and J by 3 bases, with 13 bases between. Per the germline V gene, CDR1 is LNHDA and CDR2 is SQIVND (reference sequence). The CDR3 totals 14 residues. The CDR3 region has the DNA TGTGCCAGTAGTAGTTCAGTGAATTACTACGAGCAGTACTTC. Amino acids: CASSSSVNYYEQYF.

CDR3 coding DNA: TGTGCCAGCAGTCTTAGACTCAACACCGGGGAGCTGTTTTTT. Protein product: CASSLRLNTGELFF. The chain carries TRBV6-6 and TRBJ2-2; D is unclear. Germline CDR1 reads MNHNY; CDR2 reads SVGAGI (reference sequence). Trimming took off 5 bases at V and 2 bases at J, with 9 bases between the two ends. The CDR3 is made up of 14 amino acids.